The present T cell receptor beta chain was sequenced within a study of vaccination and CD4 T cells after COVID-19. In the study overall: Some control cultures received a CEFX pool, which served as the positive control. Others received an HIV-1 Nef pool or no peptide.

Study-level results: The median number of SARS-CoV-2-reactive clonotypes increased from about 20 to 38, a change that did not reach significance.

The treatment: approximately 9-day PBMC culture with coronavirus spike peptide pools or control peptides (ViraFEST assay). The PCR-positive dates, March through December 2020, came before the US Alpha, Beta and Delta variants. Oncomine TCR Beta short-read sequencing was applied to DNA from cultured CD4+ T cells. TCRdb re-called the PCR reads with MiXCR, one entry per CDR3 protein. The sample has more than 3,500 distinct CDR3 sequences, roughly 17% seen once; the top ten hold about 22%. CDR3 length: 16 residues. V lost 5 bases and J lost 8; bases outside the gene matches: 13. Germline lookup yields CDR1 GTSNPN and CDR2 SVGIG (reference sequence). Note on this clonotype: Its antigen is as yet unknown.

The receptor comes from a human donor who had recovered from COVID-19. The V and J genes are TRBV30 and TRBJ2-6, with 9 nucleotides matching TRBD1. Sequencing input: CD4+ T cells from blood, cultured in vitro. CDR3 nucleotide sequence: TGTGCCTGGGGGACAGGGTTCCCTCTGGGGACCAACGTCCTGACTTTC. Translated, it gives CAWGTGFPLGTNVLTF. The full variable domain, rest sourced from reference TRBV30 and TRBJ2-6, is SQTIHQWPATLVQPVGSPLSLECTVEGTSNPNLYWYRQAAGRGLQLLFYSVGIGQISSEVPQNLSASRPQDRQFILSSKKLLLSDSGFYLCAWGTGFPLGTNVLTFGAGSRLTVL.